Described below is a single TCR beta chain sequence and its context. The target antigen is unknown. This record comes from a study of cytomegalovirus exposure and HLA in healthy donors. Notes on the study in general: Rarity characterized most TCR sequences, yet some public TCRs appeared in many donors. Productive rates of about 87% or about 30% were seen for most TCR beta V segments in an earlier analysis. The classifier was said to identify cytomegalovirus status with high specificity and sensitivity. HLA allele associations emerged for around 15,000 TCR beta sequences in a later analysis, at 0.05 false discovery rate.

Primers for the PCR totalled 60 Vbeta and 13 Jbeta. TCRdb's copy holds only in-frame clones and misses some; the assay was immunoSEQ multiplex PCR. Its listing shows over 70,000 clones. The sequence was collected from a woman between 35 and 50 years old in good health and CMV-seropositive. Sample: PBMCs.

The CDR3 nucleotides read TGTGCCAGCCGAACGAGCTCTGGGGCCAACGTCCTGACTTTC. It specifies CASRTSSGANVLTF. V usage is TRBV5-6 and J usage is TRBJ2-6; the D is unclear. V was pared by 7 bases and J by 0 bases, with 8 bases between. CDR3 length: 14 amino acids. Germline V gene lookup returns CDR1 SGHDT and CDR2 YYEEEE.